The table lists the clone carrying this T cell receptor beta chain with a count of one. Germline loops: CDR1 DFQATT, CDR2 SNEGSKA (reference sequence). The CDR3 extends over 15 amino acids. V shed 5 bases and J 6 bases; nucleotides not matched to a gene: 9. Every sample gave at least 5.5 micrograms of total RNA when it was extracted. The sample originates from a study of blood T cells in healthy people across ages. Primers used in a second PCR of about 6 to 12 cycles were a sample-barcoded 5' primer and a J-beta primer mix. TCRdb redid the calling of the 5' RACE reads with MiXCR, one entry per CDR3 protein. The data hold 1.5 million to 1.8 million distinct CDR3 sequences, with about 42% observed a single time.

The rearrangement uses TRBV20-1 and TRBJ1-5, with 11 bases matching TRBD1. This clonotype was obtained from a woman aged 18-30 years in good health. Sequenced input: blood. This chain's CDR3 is CSAGQGATWGQPQHF. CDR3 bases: TGCAGTGCTGGACAGGGGGCTACATGGGGTCAGCCCCAGCATTTT.